Listed here are 17 T cell receptor beta chains from one sample, sequenced in a study of beta chain features in type 1 diabetes. Study findings and constraints: There was a moderate but significant shortening of TCRB CDR3s in all four CD4+ subsets of Type 1 diabetes patients.

No antigen has been identified for these receptors. Sequencing targeted expressed TCRB transcripts, as all isolated RNA had been reverse transcribed. The data were produced by immunoSEQ multiplex PCR, yet TCRdb's version contains in-frame clones alone and is incomplete. The sample includes a few hundred thousand clones, 8% to 10% of them seen just once. Material for sequencing was central memory CD4+ T cells from blood. The receptors were sampled from a man aged 25 to 45 with type 1 diabetes.

This clone has just a few counts. This chain joins TRBV28 and TRBJ2-6; D perhaps matches TRBD2 (5 bases). Germline assignment: CDR1 MDHEN and CDR2 SYDVKM. The CDR3 covers 20 residues. The V gene lost 3 bases and the J gene lost 0 bases, with 21 bases spanning the gap. The DNA of the CDR3 is TGTGCCAGCAGTTTCTTCGGGATACTAGACCGTAACTCTGGGGCCAACGTCCTGACTTTC. This gives the protein CASSFFGILDRNSGANVLTF.

The V call is TRBV4-2, the J call TRBJ2-7; 11 bases agree with TRBD2. This CDR3 is 16 amino acids long. Germline V CDR1 and CDR2: LGHNA, YNFKEQ. Trimming cost V 0 bases and J 7 bases; bases outside gene matches: 8. The DNA for the CDR3 is TGTGCCAGCAGCCAAGAGACTAGCGGGACCCTTGGGGAGCAGTACTTC. It is translated as CASSQETSGTLGEQYF.

V usage is TRBV19 and J usage is TRBJ1-2, with D maybe TRBD1 (5 bases). CDR3 length equals 13 residues. The germline V gene encodes CDR1 LNHDA and CDR2 SQIVND (reference sequence). V lost 5 bases, J lost 4 bases, and 11 bases lay in between. The CDR3 loop reads CASSQQALYGYTF. The CDR3, as DNA: TGTGCCAGTAGTCAACAGGCCCTCTATGGCTACACCTTC.

The chain combines TRBV6-1 with TRBJ2-7; the match to TRBD1 covers 7 bases. The CDR3 runs to 11 residues. CDR1 is MNHNS and CDR2 is SASEGT in the germline V gene. The V gene end was trimmed by 7 bases and the J gene end by 3 bases; junction bases not matched to a gene: 0. Written as DNA, the CDR3 is TGTGCCAGCACAGGGGGCTACGAGCAGTACTTC. It translates to CASTGGYEQYF.

This chain connects TRBV7-9 to TRBJ2-7; TRBD1 or TRBD2 may be the D gene (5 bases each). This CDR3 comprises 15 residues. The germline CDR1 and CDR2 sequences are SEHNR and FQNEAQ (reference sequence). The V gene lost 1 base and the J gene lost 4 bases, with 14 bases spanning the gap. In nucleotides, the CDR3 is TGTGCCAGCAGCTTAGACGAGGGGTTCAAATACGAGCAGTACTTC. This gives the protein CASSLDEGFKYEQYF. Using reference TRBV7-9 and TRBJ2-7 for the parts outside the CDR3, the full variable domain is DTGVSQNPRHKITKRGQNVTFRCDPISEHNRLYWYRQTLGQGPEFLTYFQNEAQLEKSRLLSDRFSAERPKGSFSTLEIQRTEQGDSAMYLCASSLDEGFKYEQYFGPGTRLTVT.

The table lists this clone with many counts. J is TRBJ2-3 and V is TRBV5-1, with D perhaps given as TRBD1 or TRBD2 (6 bases each). V lost 0 bases, J lost 4 bases, and 12 bases lay in between. The CDR3 is 15 amino acids. CDR1 is SGHRS, CDR2 YFSETQ, per germline. CDR3: CASSLDGGPADTQYF. CDR3 in DNA: TGCGCCAGCAGCTTGGACGGGGGCCCGGCAGATACGCAGTATTTT.

The sample holds a few counts of this clone. The chain combines TRBV28 with TRBJ2-3; D remains unclear. This CDR3 is 12 amino acids long. Germline assignment: CDR1 MDHEN and CDR2 SYDVKM. Deletions cut 8 bases from V and 0 bases from J, with 6 bases between. The CDR3 here is CASLASTDTQYF. DNA for the CDR3: TGTGCCAGCCTTGCCAGCACAGATACGCAGTATTTT.

This clone has more than one count but fewer than ten. The chain uses TRBV2 and TRBJ2-5; unclear D gene. The J call may be in error: the DNA end matches TRBJ2-7 better. The CDR3 totals 12 residues. Germline CDR1 and CDR2: SNHLY and FYNNEI. The CDR3 sequence: CASRGLSYEQYF. The DNA for the CDR3 is TGTGCCAGCAGAGGCCTCTCCTACGAGCAGTACTTC.

CDR3 bases: TGCAGTGCTAGAGCCGGGGAAAAGCAGTTCTTC. It is translated as CSARAGEKQFF. The chain is built from TRBV20-1 and TRBJ2-1, with D possibly matching TRBD2 (5 bases). Trimming took 1 base from V and 11 from J, leaving 9 bases between them. This CDR3 is built from 11 residues. Germline assignment: CDR1 DFQATT and CDR2 SNEGSKA (reference sequence).

The rearrangement uses TRBV7-9 and TRBJ2-3, with D uncertain. The CDR3 has 14 amino acids. Trimming took 5 bases from V and 2 from J, leaving 11 bases between them. Germline lookup yields CDR1 SEHNR and CDR2 FQNEAQ (reference sequence). The CDR3 nucleotides are TGTGCCAGCAGCCTCGCTCTACCCACAGATACGCAGTATTTT. Translating gives CASSLALPTDTQYF. The full variable domain, in which reference TRBV7-9 and TRBJ2-3 provide the parts outside the CDR3, is DTGVSQNPRHKITKRGQNVTFRCDPISEHNRLYWYRQTLGQGPEFLTYFQNEAQLEKSRLLSDRFSAERPKGSFSTLEIQRTEQGDSAMYLCASSLALPTDTQYFGPGTRLTVL.

This clone was recorded a few times. The chain couples TRBV11-2 to TRBJ1-5; weak D call: TRBD1 (5 bases). Germline CDR1 is SGHAT and CDR2 is FQNNGV. CDR3 length: 15 amino acids. V gave up 6 bases and J gave up 5 bases, with 17 bases separating them. CDR3 bases: TGTGCCAGCAGTTCGAGTGCAGGGATTCATCAGCCCCAGCATTTT. This sequence encodes CASSSSAGIHQPQHF.

This clone occurred many times. As DNA, the CDR3 is TGTGCCAGCAGCCCGGGACCGCCGAGGGCAACCTACGAGCAGTACTTC. It yields the protein CASSPGPPRATYEQYF. V is TRBV5-4 and J is TRBJ2-7, with D tentatively TRBD1 or TRBD2 (5 bases each). There are 16 residues in the CDR3. Looked up from germline, CDR1 is SGHNT and CDR2 is YYREEE (reference sequence). The V end lost 4 bases, the J end lost 2 bases, and 19 bases lay between the germline ends.

V and J are TRBV11-3 and TRBJ2-2, with D possibly TRBD1 on 6 matching bases. The CDR3 contains 12 residues. CDR1 is SGHNT and CDR2 is YENEEA in the germline V gene. V lost 5 bases, J lost 8 bases, and 9 bases lay in between. CDR3 in DNA: TGTGCCAGCAGCCCCAGGGGTGGGGAGCTGTTTTTT. Its translation: CASSPRGGELFF.

This clone was observed a few times. The chain employs TRBV10-2 and TRBJ2-3; 10 bases line up with TRBD2. Germline trimming cut 8 bases from V and 7 bases from J; bases unmatched to any gene: 9. This CDR3 has 14 amino acids. Germline V CDR1 and CDR2: WSHSY, SAAADI. CDR3 nucleotide sequence: TGCGCCAGCCTAGGACTAGCGGTGGGAAATACGCAGTATTTT. Protein sequence: CASLGLAVGNTQYF.

The chain combines TRBV7-8 with TRBJ1-1; D is ambiguous. Germline-derived CDR1 and CDR2 are SGHVS and FQNEAQ. CDR3 length: 13 amino acids. V was trimmed by 4 bases and J by 0 bases, leaving 6 bases between them. CDR3 nucleotides: TGTGCCAGCAGCTACAGTCTGAACACTGAAGCTTTCTTT. This codes for CASSYSLNTEAFF.

This clone was counted ten times or more. This chain uses TRBV29-1 with TRBJ2-1, with 10 positions matching TRBD2. The junction had 5 bases not matched to a gene; V was cut back by 8 bases and J by 7 bases. The CDR3 covers 12 residues. Germline loops: CDR1 SQVTM, CDR2 ANQGSEA. The CDR3 bases are TGCAGCAGCGGGAGGGATCTTAATGAGCAGTTCTTC. This encodes CSSGRDLNEQFF.

V is TRBV11-2 and J is TRBJ2-7, with TRBD2 identical over 10 bases. J lost 2 bases, V lost 1 base, and 5 bases had no gene match. The CDR3 is made up of 16 amino acids. CDR1 is SGHAT, CDR2 FQNNGV, per germline. For the CDR3, the DNA is TGTGCCAGCAGCTTAGCGCGGAGCGGGAGGGCCTACGAGCAGTACTTC. Residues: CASSLARSGRAYEQYF.